This is a list of T cell receptor beta chains from one sample in a study of blood T cell repertoires in COVID-19. Assay used: immunoSEQ multiplex PCR; TCRdb lists only in-frame clones, some missing. The sample includes some 340,000 clones, 90% of them seen just once. What was sequenced was PBMCs or T cells enriched from blood (not recorded which). The receptors were gathered from a woman aged 25 to 45 who had been exposed to COVID-19. Both conserved end residues are part of each CDR3. D genes are given only for firm matches. A row's size may be missing; if present it is once, few, many or a size class.

TRBJ1-1,-,TRBV2,-,CASTGVTEAFF,TGTGCCAGCACGGGGGTGACTGAAGCTTTCTTT
TRBJ1-3,few,TRBV6-2/TRBV6-3,-,CASSLTTGNTIYF,TGTGCCAGCAGTCTCACTACTGGAAACACCATATATTTT
TRBJ1-1,-,TRBV21-1,-,CASSSAGGFAPEQTEAFF,TGTGCCAGCAGCAGCGCGGGGGGCTTTGCCCCCGAACAAACTGAAGCTTTCTTT
TRBJ1-1,-,TRBV14,TRBD1,CASRGQEGTEAFF,TGTGCCAGCAGGGGACAGGAGGGCACTGAAGCTTTCTTT
TRBJ1-2,-,TRBV5-1,-,CASRMTGDYGYTF,TGCGCCAGCAGGATGACAGGAGACTATGGCTACACCTTC
TRBJ1-2,-,TRBV19,TRBD1,CASSNILQGNYGYTF,TGTGCCAGTAGTAACATTCTACAGGGGAACTATGGCTACACCTTC
TRBJ1-6,-,TRBV7-2,-,CASSSNLGQQSPLHF,TGTGCCAGCAGCTCCAACCTCGGACAGCAATCACCCCTCCACTTT
TRBJ2-7,-,TRBV7-3,-,CASSLPGMTEQYF,TGTGCCAGCAGCTTACCAGGGATGACCGAGCAGTACTTC
TRBJ1-6,-,TRBV19,-,CASSSPQGGPLHF,TGTGCCAGTAGTTCCCCTCAGGGTGGACCCCTCCACTTT
TRBJ1-2,-,TRBV4-1,TRBD1,CASSQAIPQGNYGYTF,TGCGCCAGCAGCCAAGCAATCCCACAGGGGAACTATGGCTACACCTTC
TRBJ1-1,-,TRBV25-1,-,CASSALLNTEAFF,TGTGCCAGCAGTGCCCTATTAAACACTGAAGCTTTCTTT
TRBJ1-1,-,TRBV7-8,TRBD1,CASSYRDRPTSGFF,TGTGCCAGCAGCTATCGGGACAGGCCCACGTCAGGGTTCTTT
TRBJ1-2,-,TRBV2,-,CASSDQGYTF,TGTGCCAGCAGTGATCAAGGCTACACCTTC
TRBJ1-2,-,TRBV28,-,CASRIPGGAANYGYTF,TGTGCCAGCAGGATCCCGGGGGGGGCTGCTAACTATGGCTACACCTTC
TRBJ2-7,-,TRBV7-9,-,CASSLIADYEQYF,TGTGCCAGCAGCTTAATAGCAGACTACGAGCAGTACTTC
TRBJ1-2,-,TRBV6-5,-,CASRGWGGDYGYTF,TGTGCCAGCAGGGGGTGGGGGGGCGACTATGGCTACACCTTC
TRBJ2-7,-,TRBV25-1,TRBD1,CASSEDTGAKPYEQYF,TGTGCCAGCAGTGAAGATACAGGGGCCAAACCCTACGAGCAGTACTTC
TRBJ1-1,few,TRBV30,TRBD1,CAWRGQGTGTEAFF,TGTGCCTGGAGGGGACAGGGGACTGGCACTGAAGCTTTCTTT
TRBJ1-5,once,TRBV28,-,CASRFGAGRGRQPQHF,-
TRBJ1-2,-,TRBV6-2/TRBV6-3,-,CASSRNQGYSGYTF,TGTGCCAGCAGTCGAAATCAGGGTTATTCTGGCTACACCTTC
TRBJ2-1,-,TRBV4-3,TRBD1,CASSQETGHNEQFF,TGCGCCAGCAGCCAAGAGACAGGGCACAATGAGCAGTTCTTC
TRBJ1-2,-,TRBV19,TRBD1,CASSPDRAGGYTF,TGTGCCAGTAGTCCCGACAGGGCGGGAGGCTACACCTTC
TRBJ2-7,-,TRBV5-3,TRBD1,CARGPGQHLYEQYF,TGTGCCAGGGGTCCGGGACAGCACTTATACGAGCAGTACTTC
TRBJ2-7,-,TRBV5-4,TRBD2,CASSLARGAYEQYF,TGTGCCAGCAGCTTGGCCCGGGGGGCCTACGAGCAGTACTTC
TRBJ1-3,-,TRBV18,-,CASSPTAPSGNTIYF,TGTGCCAGCTCACCAACAGCCCCCTCTGGAAACACCATATATTTT
TRBJ1-3,-,TRBV19,-,CASANHLGSSENTIYF,TGTGCCAGTGCAAACCACCTAGGGAGCTCTGAAAACACCATATATTTT
TRBJ1-2,-,TRBV6-5,-,CASSYGGRLYGYTF,TGTGCCAGCAGTTACGGTGGCAGACTCTATGGCTACACCTTC
TRBJ2-5,-,TRBV10-3,TRBD2,CAISGSGGAQETQYF,TGTGCCATCAGTGGTAGCGGGGGGGCACAAGAGACCCAGTACTTC
TRBJ2-7,-,TRBV11-3,-,CASSLFRSPPGYEQYF,TGTGCCAGCAGCTTATTCCGCAGCCCGCCAGGCTACGAGCAGTACTTC
TRBJ1-5,-,TRBV19,-,CASSILRGRSNQPQHF,TGTGCCAGTAGTATCCTGAGAGGGAGGAGCAATCAGCCCCAGCATTTT
TRBJ2-3,once,TRBV5-4,-,CASSRGHRSGEDTQYF,TGTGCCAGCAGCCGTGGCCACAGGAGTGGGGAAGATACGCAGTATTTT
TRBJ2-3,-,TRBV18,TRBD2,CASSSRQRGGLTDTQYF,TGTGCCAGCTCATCTAGGCAGCGGGGGGGCCTTACAGATACGCAGTATTTT
TRBJ1-2,-,TRBV6-5,-,CASSAGRVHGYTF,TGTGCCAGCAGCGCCGGCAGGGTCCATGGCTACACCTTC
TRBJ2-3,-,TRBV19,TRBD2,CASSMGAGGWQYF,TGTGCCAGTAGTATGGGAGCGGGGGGTTGGCAGTATTTT
TRBJ1-2,-,TRBV5-4,-,CASSLSRNYGYTF,TGTGCCAGCAGCTTGAGCAGGAACTATGGCTACACCTTC
TRBJ1-1,-,TRBV20-1,-,CSARGQTEAFF,TGCAGTGCTAGAGGTCAGACTGAAGCTTTCTTT
TRBJ2-1,-,TRBV5-1,TRBD1,CASSLGYRGPMDEQFF,TGCGCCAGCAGCTTGGGGTACAGGGGCCCTATGGATGAGCAGTTCTTC
TRBJ1-5,-,TRBV20-1,-,CSASLTQGPQHF,TGCAGTGCTAGTCTAACTCAGGGACCCCAGCATTTT
TRBJ2-5,-,TRBV19,-,CASSMNRRETQYF,TGTGCCAGTAGTATGAACAGGCGAGAGACCCAGTACTTC
TRBJ1-1,-,TRBV20-1,-,CSASRDTEAFF,TGCAGTGCTAGTCGGGACACTGAAGCTTTCTTT
TRBJ2-3,-,TRBV2,TRBD2,CARGLAGSTDTQYF,TGTGCCAGGGGACTAGCGGGGAGCACAGATACGCAGTATTTT